This TCR beta chain originates from a study of T cell responses to AZD1222 COVID-19 vaccine. Study-wide findings and caveats: Spike-specific TCR repertoires showed rising breadth and depth after two AZD1222 doses.

The CDR3 covers 15 residues. A remark on this clone: The antigen is unknown.

Sequencing was performed with immunoSEQ multiplex PCR; in TCRdb, only in-frame clones are kept and a portion is missing. The sample consists of more than 75,000 clones, about 91% of them appearing once. This TCR was recovered from an adult in good health. The chain has TRBV21-1 and TRBJ2-7; the D call in the table, TRBD1, was not verified against the DNA. TRBV21-1 is listed as a pseudogene. This specimen consisted of peripheral blood, obtained on day 0 of AZD1222 vaccination. The DNA of the CDR3 is TGTGCCAGCAGCGACACGACAGACAGCTCCTACGAGCAGTACTTC. Translated: CASSDTTDSSYEQYF.